The 20 T cell receptor beta chains below come from one sample, sequenced in a study of Graves' ophthalmopathy and Graves' hyperthyroidism. The study amplified TCR beta CDR3 regions using RNA transcripts. Second-round multiplex PCR came after a first-round RT-PCR that employed HTBI primers. TCRdb passed the multiplex PCR reads through MiXCR, listing each CDR3 protein once. The repertoire holds 260,000 or so distinct CDR3 sequences, with 45% as singletons. Source material: peripheral blood. These TCRs come from an adult man with Graves' ophthalmopathy.

J is TRBJ2-7 and V is TRBV18; no definite D call. In germline, CDR1 is KGHSH, CDR2 LQKENI. The ends were cut back, 4 bases at V and 1 base at J, with 8 bases in the middle. This CDR3 spans 13 amino acids. CDR3 amino acids: CASSRPTSYEQYF. The CDR3 nucleotides read TGTGCCAGCTCACGACCGACATCCTACGAGCAGTACTTC.

V and J are TRBV5-6 and TRBJ1-2, with a possible D match to TRBD1 (6 bases). The CDR3 contains 17 residues. CDR1 and CDR2 (germline): SGHDT, YYEEEE. Trimming took off 1 base at V and 3 bases at J, with 19 bases between the two ends. Written as DNA, the CDR3 is TGTGCCAGCAGCTTGTTTGTCGGGACACGGGCGGACTATGGCTACACCTTC. It translates to CASSLFVGTRADYGYTF.

This clonotype was picked up many times. In DNA form, the CDR3 reads TGCAGTGCACAGGGGGAATGGGCGGATAATTCACCCCTCCACTTT. It codes for CSAQGEWADNSPLHF. V usage is TRBV20-1 and J usage is TRBJ1-6; 8 nucleotides align to TRBD1. The CDR3 runs to 15 residues. CDR1 DFQATT and CDR2 SNEGSKA come from the germline V gene (reference sequence). V was clipped by 6 bases and J by 5 bases; unmatched bases: 9.

This chain uses TRBV10-2 with TRBJ2-2; TRBD2 aligns across 11 bases. Looked up from germline, CDR1 is WSHSY and CDR2 is SAAADI. V lost 1 base to trimming and J lost 4 bases; unmatched junction nucleotides: 2. CDR3 size: 16 residues. The CDR3 nucleotides read TGCGCCAGCAGTGAGTTGCTAGCGGGAGGCACCGGGGAGCTGTTTTTT. Its protein is CASSELLAGGTGELFF.

This clonotype has only a few counts. This rearrangement joins TRBV6-1 to TRBJ1-1; 8 bases align to TRBD1. V dropped 5 bases and J dropped 3; count of bases not matched to a gene: 5. The germline V gene encodes CDR1 MNHNS and CDR2 SASEGT. This CDR3 contains 14 residues. CDR3 region: CASSYRGSDTEAFF. The CDR3 bases are TGTGCCAGCAGTTACAGGGGGTCGGACACTGAAGCTTTCTTT.

This clonotype was detected a few times. This rearrangement joins TRBV7-2 to TRBJ1-1; D is possibly TRBD1 (5 bases). Germline lookup yields CDR1 SGHTA and CDR2 FQGNSA. V gave up 5 bases and J gave up 0 bases, with 10 bases separating them. The CDR3 runs 14 residues. The CDR3 nucleotides read TGTGCCAGCAGCGTTCTGGGACTGAACACTGAAGCTTTCTTT. It encodes CASSVLGLNTEAFF.

In this sample, this clonotype turned up a few times. The V and J genes are TRBV7-9 and TRBJ1-2; 8 positions agree with TRBD1. V lost 4 bases and J lost 6; bases outside the gene matches: 4. Germline-derived CDR1 and CDR2 are SEHNR and FQNEAQ (reference sequence). The CDR3 totals 13 residues. The CDR3 sequence: CASSYGQGHGYTF. CDR3 in DNA: TGTGCCAGCAGCTACGGACAGGGACATGGCTACACCTTC.

The table lists this clonotype with a count of one. A much larger clone is a single base away; this may be a read error. The chain carries TRBV29-1 and TRBJ2-7; 8 bases match TRBD1. The CDR3 contains 14 residues. V was clipped by 7 bases and J by 2 bases; unmatched bases: 10. Germline V gene lookup returns CDR1 SQVTM and CDR2 ANQGSEA. The CDR3 nucleotides read TGCAGCGATAGAGAGGGGACAGGTCCCTACGAGCAGTACTTC. It yields the protein CSDREGTGPYEQYF.

This clonotype was detected a few times. The chain carries TRBV7-6 and TRBJ2-5; D tentatively fits TRBD1 or TRBD2 (5 bases each). Per the germline V gene, CDR1 is SGHVS and CDR2 is FNYEAQ. The CDR3 spans 20 residues. V was shortened by 5 bases and J by 5 bases, with 33 bases between the two germline ends. Written as DNA, the CDR3 is TGTGCCAGCAGCGGAGAAGGGGTGTGGCAGGCTCAGGGACGTGGGGAGACCCAGTACTTC. Translated: CASSGEGVWQAQGRGETQYF.

The J gene is TRBJ1-2, the V gene TRBV7-9; 7 nucleotides align to TRBD1. The CDR3 contains 16 residues. V trimming: 3 bases; J trimming: 7 bases; junction bases outside the gene matches: 14. CDR1 and CDR2 (germline): SEHNR, FQNEAQ (reference sequence). The CDR3 nucleotides read TGTGCCAGCAGCTTTGGCTTTGAACAGGGGAGCTCTGGCTACACCTTC. As protein: CASSFGFEQGSSGYTF.

Note on this clonotype: One junction end does not reproduce the germline sequence, and a read error may be involved. This chain joins TRBV5-8 and TRBJ1-6, with TRBD1 matching 12 bases. CDR3 length equals 18 residues. The germline V gene has CDR1 SGHTS and CDR2 YDEGEE. The CDR3 spells CASSLGQGALNPNSPLHF. CDR3 coding DNA: TGCGCCAGCAGCTTGGGACAGGGGGCACTAAACCCAAATTCACCCCTCCACTTT.

This clonotype was recorded a few times. The rearrangement joins TRBV29-1 to TRBJ2-5, with D possibly being TRBD2 (6 bases). The CDR3 is made up of 12 amino acids. CDR1 is SQVTM and CDR2 is ANQGSEA in the germline V gene. V shed 7 bases and J shed 2 bases, with 11 bases lying between them. The CDR3 sequence is CSAGDSQETQYF. The CDR3 DNA sequence: TGCAGCGCCGGGGACTCTCAAGAGACCCAGTACTTC.

This chain joins TRBV7-2 and TRBJ1-1; D remains unclear. Germline values: CDR1 SGHTA, CDR2 FQGNSA. Trimming removed 6 bases at V and 1 base at J, with 9 bases between. The CDR3 spans 13 residues. CDR3: CASRSYTNTEAFF. The CDR3 nucleotides are TGTGCCAGCAGAAGTTACACGAACACTGAAGCTTTCTTT.

This clonotype was counted a few times. CDR3 region: CASRMTGNTEAFF. CDR3 coding DNA: TGTGCCAGTAGGATGACAGGGAACACTGAAGCTTTCTTT. This sequence joins TRBV19 and TRBJ1-1; weak D call: TRBD1 (6 bases). The V end lost 6 bases, the J end lost 1 base, and 9 bases lay between the germline ends. Germline CDR1 and CDR2: LNHDA and SQIVND (reference sequence). The CDR3 has 13 amino acids.

This clonotype has only a few counts. The chain is built from TRBV29-1 and TRBJ2-5, with D possibly being TRBD1 (6 bases). The V gene's germline CDR1 is SQVTM and CDR2 ANQGSEA. Trimming pared 1 base from V and 7 bases from J, leaving 16 bases between. This CDR3 contains 14 residues. CDR3 in amino acids: CSVEGQASPGTQYF. The DNA of the CDR3 is TGCAGCGTTGAAGGACAGGCCTCCCCCGGGACCCAGTACTTC.

V and J are TRBV18 and TRBJ1-2; D not certain. With 2 bases removed from V and 7 bases from J, the gap between germline ends came to 8 bases. Germline V lookup: CDR1 KGHSH, CDR2 LQKENI. The CDR3 extends over 12 amino acids. The CDR3 region has the DNA TGTGCCAGCTCACCAAGCGTGGGTGGCTACACCTTC. It is translated as CASSPSVGGYTF.

Concerning this clonotype: The junction differs from germline at one of its ends, possibly a read error. This chain joins TRBV5-1 and TRBJ1-2; the match to TRBD1 covers 7 bases. The length of the CDR3 is 16 residues. Germline assignment: CDR1 SGHRS and CDR2 YFSETQ. In DNA form, the CDR3 reads TGCGCCAGCAGCACCTTCCAGGGGGGAGGAAACTGTGGCTACACCTTC. It yields the protein CASSTFQGGGNCGYTF.

For this clonotype: This may be a read error, as it is one base from a much larger clone. This chain uses TRBV2 with TRBJ1-2, with 7 bases identical to TRBD1. Trimming at V came to 5 bases and at J to 5 bases, leaving 5 bases not matched to a gene. The germline V gene encodes CDR1 SNHLY and CDR2 FYNNEI. The CDR3 has 13 amino acids. CDR3 DNA: TGTGCCAGCAGTCCCACAGGGGATTATGGCTACACCTTC. It translates to CASSPTGDYGYTF.

This CDR3 is CASSQRNTGELFF. In DNA form, the CDR3 reads TGTGCCAGTAGCCAGAGAAACACCGGGGAGCTGTTTTTT. The chain employs TRBV19 and TRBJ2-2; D is unresolved. Germline loops: CDR1 LNHDA, CDR2 SQIVND (reference sequence). The length of the CDR3 is 13 residues. Trimming took off 6 bases at V and 2 bases at J, with 7 bases between the two ends.

This clonotype was seen a few times. The CDR3 region has the DNA TGTGCCAGCAGTTTGAACGCCAAGGGTTCACCCCTCCACTTT. Its translation is CASSLNAKGSPLHF. The chain combines TRBV9 with TRBJ1-6; no firm D call. V was cut by 5 bases and J by 9 bases, with 15 bases left in between. The CDR3 consists of 14 residues. Germline CDR1 reads SGDLS; CDR2 reads YYNGEE.